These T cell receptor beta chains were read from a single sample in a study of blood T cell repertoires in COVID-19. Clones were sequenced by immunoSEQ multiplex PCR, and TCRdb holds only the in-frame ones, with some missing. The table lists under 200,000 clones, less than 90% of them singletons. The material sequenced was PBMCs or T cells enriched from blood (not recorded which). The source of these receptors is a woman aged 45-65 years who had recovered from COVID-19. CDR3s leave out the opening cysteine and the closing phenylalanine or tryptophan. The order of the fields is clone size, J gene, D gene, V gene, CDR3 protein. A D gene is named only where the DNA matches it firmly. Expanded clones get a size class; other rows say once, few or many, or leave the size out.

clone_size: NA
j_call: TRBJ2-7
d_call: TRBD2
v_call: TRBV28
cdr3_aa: ASSLPSTSGNTYEQY

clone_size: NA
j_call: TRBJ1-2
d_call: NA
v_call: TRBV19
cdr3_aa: ASSIRENYGYT

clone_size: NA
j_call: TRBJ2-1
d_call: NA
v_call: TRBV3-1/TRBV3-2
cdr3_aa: ASSQGLRPRDEQF

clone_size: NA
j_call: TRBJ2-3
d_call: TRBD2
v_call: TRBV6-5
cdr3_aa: ASSQSGGTQY

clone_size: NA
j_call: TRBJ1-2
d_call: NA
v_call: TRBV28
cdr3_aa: ASSSPQGSNYGYT

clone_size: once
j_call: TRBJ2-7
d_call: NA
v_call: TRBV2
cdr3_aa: ASSDSPPYEQY

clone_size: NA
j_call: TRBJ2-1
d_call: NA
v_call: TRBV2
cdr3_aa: ASTGLINNNEQF

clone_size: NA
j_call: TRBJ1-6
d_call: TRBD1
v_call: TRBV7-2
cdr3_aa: ASSPGQGASLH

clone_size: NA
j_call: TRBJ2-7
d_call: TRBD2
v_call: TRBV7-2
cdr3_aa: ASSATSGRGEQY

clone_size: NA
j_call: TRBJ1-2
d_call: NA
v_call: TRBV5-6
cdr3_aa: ASSFADSVTYGYT

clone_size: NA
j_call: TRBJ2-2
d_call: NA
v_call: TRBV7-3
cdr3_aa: ASSLRNTGELF

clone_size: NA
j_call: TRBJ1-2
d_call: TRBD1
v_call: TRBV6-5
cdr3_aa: ASSTGTVNYGYT

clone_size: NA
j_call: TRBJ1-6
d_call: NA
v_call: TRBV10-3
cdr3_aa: AISESEASPLH

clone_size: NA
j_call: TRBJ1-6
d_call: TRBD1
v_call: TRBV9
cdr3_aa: ASSVGGQMNNSPLH